The rows below give T cell receptor beta chains drawn from one sample of a study of regulatory T cells in long-lasting Graves disease. A single record per CDR3 protein comes from TCRdb applying MiXCR to the multiplex PCR reads. The sample includes fewer than 450,000 distinct CDR3 sequences, roughly a quarter of them seen just once. This material consisted of peripheral blood mononuclear cells (PBMCs), taken when the disease was refractory, from a patient treated with antithyroid drugs. The receptors shown here come from a female donor with Graves disease. CDR3s include the opening cysteine and the closing phenylalanine or tryptophan. D genes are given only for firm matches. Clone size is shown for a subset of rows, as once, few, many or a class of expanded clone.

TRBJ2-1 TRBD1 TRBV6-1 . TGTGCCAGCAGATGGGGACAGTTCAATGAGCAGTTCTTC CASRWGQFNEQFF
TRBJ1-2 . TRBV5-4 few TGTGCCAGCAGCTTGGGTCAGAACACTAACTATGGCTACACCTTC CASSLGQNTNYGYTF
TRBJ2-7 TRBD2 TRBV29-1 few TGCAGCGTTCAGGGGACTAGCGGCTCGCCGGAGCAGTACTTC CSVQGTSGSPEQYF
TRBJ2-5 TRBD1 TRBV19 many TGTGCCAGTTCCACAGGGGCCCAAGAGACCCAGTACTTC CASSTGAQETQYF
TRBJ1-2 . TRBV19 . TGTGCCAGTAGTATAGAGGAGGGACCCTATGGCTACACCTTC CASSIEEGPYGYTF
TRBJ2-2 TRBD2 TRBV11-2 . TGTGCCAGCAGCTTAGGTGGAGCGGGAACGAACACCGGGGAGCTGTTTTTT CASSLGGAGTNTGELFF
TRBJ2-2 TRBD1 TRBV11-2 . TGTGCCAGCAGCGCCGGGGACAGACCCACCGGGGAGCTGTTTTTT CASSAGDRPTGELFF
TRBJ2-5 TRBD1 TRBV7-9 few TGTGCCAGCAGCCCGGGGCCAGGGGGAATCGAGACCCAGTACTTC CASSPGPGGIETQYF
TRBJ2-2 . TRBV7-2 . TGTGCCAGCAGCTTATGGGAGGTCGGAGGAACCGGGGAGCTGTTTTTT CASSLWEVGGTGELFF
TRBJ1-1 . TRBV7-2 few TGTGCCAGCAGCTCACAGGGACTGAGGACTGAAGCTTTCTTT CASSSQGLRTEAFF
TRBJ1-5 . TRBV3-1 many TGTGCCAGCAGCCAAGGGGACATTCAGCCCCAGCATTTT CASSQGDIQPQHF
TRBJ2-7 . TRBV7-3 many TGTGCCAGCAGTTTAGGGACAGCGGGCGAGCAGTACTTC CASSLGTAGEQYF
TRBJ2-4 TRBD1 TRBV28 many TGTGCCAGCACCGGCCGGGACAGGATAAACATTCAGTACTTC CASTGRDRINIQYF
TRBJ2-7 . TRBV20-1 . TGCAGTGCTAGAGCCCGGGGCTACTCCTACGAGCAGTACTTC CSARARGYSYEQYF
TRBJ2-2 TRBD1 TRBV5-1 . TGTGCCAGCAGCCTGGGACAGGGGGCAACCGGGGAGCTGTTTTTT CASSLGQGATGELFF
TRBJ2-7 TRBD1 TRBV5-4 . TGTGCCAGCAGCTTTCCAGGGGGACCCTACGAGCAGTACTTC CASSFPGGPYEQYF
TRBJ2-3 . TRBV5-1 many TGCGCCAGCAGCTTGGTACTGGGCACAGATACGCAGTATTTT CASSLVLGTDTQYF
TRBJ2-2 . TRBV19 . TGTGCCAGTACCCGAGAGGGGGGAACTAGCCCCACCGGGGAGCTGTTTTTT CASTREGGTSPTGELFF
TRBJ1-1 . TRBV5-1 . TGCGCCAGCAGCTTGGTACGGCTGAACACTGAAGCTTTCTTT CASSLVRLNTEAFF
TRBJ2-7 . TRBV28 many TGTGCCAGCATCCCCTCCCGACCTCTACCGGAGAGCTCCTACGAGCAGTACTTC CASIPSRPLPESSYEQYF
TRBJ2-7 . TRBV20-1 . TGCAGTGCTAGAGATATCCAGAAATTCGAGCAGTACTTC CSARDIQKFEQYF
TRBJ1-1 . TRBV15 few TGTGCCACCAGCAGAGACGAGCTTACTGAAGCTTTCTTT CATSRDELTEAFF
TRBJ1-4 TRBD1 TRBV20-1 few TGCAGTGCCCGGCTGGGGGGACAGTTCAAATATGAAAAACTGTTTTTT CSARLGGQFKYEKLFF
TRBJ2-7 TRBD2 TRBV20-1 . TGCAGTGCTGGGCGCCTAGCGGGAGCGTCCTACGAGCAGTACTTC CSAGRLAGASYEQYF
TRBJ1-2 . TRBV7-2 few TGTGCCAGCAGCTTCGCAGGCGGGAGCTATGGCTACACCTTC CASSFAGGSYGYTF
TRBJ1-5 . TRBV10-3 few TGTGCCATCTCGCCGGGGCGCGAGAGCAATCAGCCCCAGCATTTT CAISPGRESNQPQHF
TRBJ1-6 TRBD1 TRBV5-1 few TGCGCCAGCAGCTTGGATGGACAGGGACCTAATTCACCCCTCCACTTT CASSLDGQGPNSPLHF
TRBJ2-7 TRBD2 TRBV29-1 . TGCAGCGCCTTCGGGAGGGAGGGACCCTACGAGCAGTACTTC CSAFGREGPYEQYF
TRBJ2-7 . TRBV12-3/TRBV12-4 many TGTGCCAGCAGCAGAGGGGGAGGCGAGCAGTACTTC CASSRGGGEQYF
TRBJ2-6 TRBD1 TRBV5-1 . TGCGCCAGCAGCAAGGGACAGGGCACCTCTGGGGCCAACGTCCTGACTTTC CASSKGQGTSGANVLTF
TRBJ1-3 TRBD1 TRBV12-3/TRBV12-4 . TGTGCCAGCACCCTACAGGGGGCAAAAGGAAACACCATATATTTT CASTLQGAKGNTIYF
TRBJ2-7 . TRBV6-1 . TGTGCCAGCAGTCCCCTGAGCCGGAGGGAAACCTACGAGCAGTACTTC CASSPLSRRETYEQYF
TRBJ2-5 TRBD2 TRBV30 many TGTGCCTGGAATGGGGGACTAGCTCTTGAGACCCAGTACTTC CAWNGGLALETQYF
TRBJ2-5 . TRBV7-2 many TGTGCCAGTTCGTCATTCAAAGAGACCCAGTACTTC CASSSFKETQYF
TRBJ2-7 TRBD2 TRBV10-3 few TGTGCCATCAGTAGTACTAGCGGGAGGGCCTCCGAGCAGTACTTC CAISSTSGRASEQYF
TRBJ1-5 . TRBV6-1 . TGTGCCACCACGACTGTAAATCAGCCCCAGCATTTT CATTTVNQPQHF
TRBJ1-1 . TRBV28 many TGTGCCAGCATTGGGAACACTGAAGCTTTCTTT CASIGNTEAFF
TRBJ2-3 . TRBV6-1 . TGTGCCAGCACCCAAACAGGGTCCAATACGCAGTATTTT CASTQTGSNTQYF
TRBJ1-5 TRBD1 TRBV19 . TGTGCCAGTAGTAGACGGCAGGGGGTTCCTTTGCGGAATCAGCCCCAGCATTTT CASSRRQGVPLRNQPQHF
TRBJ2-5 TRBD1 TRBV24-1 . TGTGCCACCAGTGAGACAAGGGCTGGGACAGGGAAAGAGACCCAGTACTTC CATSETRAGTGKETQYF
TRBJ2-7 . TRBV6-5 . TGTGCCAGCAATTACTCATTTGGGGGGAGCTCCTACGAGCAGTACTTC CASNYSFGGSSYEQYF
TRBJ1-2 . TRBV12-3/TRBV12-4 many TGTGCCAGCAGGGCCGGACGGGAAGACTATGGCTACACCTTC CASRAGREDYGYTF
TRBJ1-4 . TRBV5-8 . TGTGCCAGCAGCTGGGGACATGCAACTAATGAAAAACTGTTTTTT CASSWGHATNEKLFF
TRBJ2-1 TRBD2 TRBV2 many TGTGCCAGCAGTAAACGGACTAGCGGGGGACACAATGAGCAGTTCTTC CASSKRTSGGHNEQFF
TRBJ1-4 TRBD1 TRBV5-6 many TGTGCCAGCAGCTTAGGGACAGCTACTAATGAAAAACTGTTTTTT CASSLGTATNEKLFF
TRBJ2-7 . TRBV7-9 . TGTGCCAGCAGCTTAGTTAACTACGAGCAGTACTTC CASSLVNYEQYF
TRBJ1-1 TRBD1 TRBV6-1 many TGTGCCACGATGGGGACAGGGCCCACTGAAGCTTTCTTT CATMGTGPTEAFF
TRBJ2-5 . TRBV5-1 few TGCGCCAGCAGCGGTCTCGGCCTCCCTCAAGAGACCCAGTACTTC CASSGLGLPQETQYF
TRBJ2-5 . TRBV9 once TGTGCCAGCAGCGTAGGGGTTCACGAGACCCAGTACTTC CASSVGVHETQYF
TRBJ2-2 TRBD2 TRBV9 few TGTGCCAGCAGCGCCCAGCGGGAGTTATCAGTAACTGGGGAGCTGTTTTTT CASSAQRELSVTGELFF
TRBJ2-7 TRBD1 TRBV20-1 many TGCAGTGCTAGACCGGGACAGGGGGTCTACGAGCAGTACTTC CSARPGQGVYEQYF
TRBJ2-1 . TRBV2 once TGTGCCAGCAGTGTGAGGATCCAAAGCTCCTACAATGAGCAGTTCTTC CASSVRIQSSYNEQFF
TRBJ1-1 . TRBV6-1 . TGTGCCAGCAGTGAAGGGGGGTACGACACTGAAGCTTTCTTT CASSEGGYDTEAFF
TRBJ2-1 . TRBV24-1 . TGTGCCACCAGTTCGGCGGTCTACAATGAGCAGTTCTTC CATSSAVYNEQFF
TRBJ2-7 TRBD1 TRBV27 many TGTGCCAGCAGTTTAGGGACAGGGGGCTTTTACGAGCAGTACTTC CASSLGTGGFYEQYF
TRBJ1-2 . TRBV19 few TGTGCCAGTGAGGGGGTCCGAGGCTACACCTTC CASEGVRGYTF
TRBJ2-2 . TRBV5-1 . TGCGCCAGCAGCCCCCCATCTCCCGGGGAGCTGTTTTTT CASSPPSPGELFF
TRBJ1-2 . TRBV13 . TGTGCCAGCAGACGGACCGCTTCCCTCTATGGCTACACCTTC CASRRTASLYGYTF